One sample yielded the 5 T cell receptor beta chains listed below, sequenced in a study of blood T cell repertoires in COVID-19. Measured with immunoSEQ multiplex PCR; TCRdb has only the in-frame clones, and not every one. The sample carries 55,000 to 85,000 clones, around 80% recorded once. Material for sequencing was peripheral blood. The receptor set was obtained from a man aged 60-69 years with active or convalescent COVID-19.

This clone was recorded a few times. This CDR3 is CAWSGGLINTQYF. Here the CDR3 DNA reads TGTGCCTGGAGTGGTGGACTAATAAATACGCAGTATTTT. The J gene is TRBJ2-3, the V gene TRBV30, with D possibly TRBD2 on 6 matching bases. CDR3 length equals 13 residues. V was cut by 1 base and J by 7 bases, with 12 bases left in between. CDR1 GTSNPN and CDR2 SVGIG come from the germline V gene (reference sequence).

V usage is TRBV7-3 and J usage is TRBJ2-6; tentatively, D is TRBD2 (7 bases). V was trimmed by 5 bases and J by 0 bases, leaving 11 bases between them. The CDR3 is 16 residues long. Germline V gives CDR1 SGHTA, CDR2 FQGTGA. CDR3 DNA sequence: TGTGCCAGCAGCCCCGGGGGGCTCTCTGGGGCCAACGTCCTGACTTTC. Protein: CASSPGGLSGANVLTF.

Remarks on this clone: Other DNA sequences in this sample translate to the same CDR3. This chain links TRBV7-9 with TRBJ1-5, with D uncertain. Germline V gives CDR1 SEHNR, CDR2 FQNEAQ (reference sequence). CDR3 size: 13 residues. Trimming took 2 bases from V and 4 from J, leaving 6 bases between them. The CDR3 is CASSLSGNQPQHF. CDR3 bases: TGTGCCAGCAGCTTATCGGGGAATCAGCCCCAGCATTTT.

The V and J genes are TRBV29-1 and TRBJ1-2; TRBD1 agrees at 7 bases. The CDR3 has 13 amino acids. V shed 6 bases, J shed 8 bases, and the junction held 12 bases outside the gene matches. CDR1 SQVTM and CDR2 ANQGSEA come from the germline V gene. This chain's CDR3 is CSVRLQGKDGYTF. The CDR3, as DNA: TGCAGCGTAAGACTACAGGGGAAGGACGGCTACACCTTC.

This chain connects TRBV7-9 to TRBJ2-2; D is perhaps TRBD2 (6 bases). This CDR3 comprises 15 residues. Germline CDR1 SEHNR, CDR2 FQNEAQ (reference sequence). V lost 4 bases and J lost 4, with 13 bases in between. The CDR3, as DNA: TGTGCCAGCAGCTGGGGGACTGCCGTCACCGGGGAGCTGTTTTTT. Protein: CASSWGTAVTGELFF.